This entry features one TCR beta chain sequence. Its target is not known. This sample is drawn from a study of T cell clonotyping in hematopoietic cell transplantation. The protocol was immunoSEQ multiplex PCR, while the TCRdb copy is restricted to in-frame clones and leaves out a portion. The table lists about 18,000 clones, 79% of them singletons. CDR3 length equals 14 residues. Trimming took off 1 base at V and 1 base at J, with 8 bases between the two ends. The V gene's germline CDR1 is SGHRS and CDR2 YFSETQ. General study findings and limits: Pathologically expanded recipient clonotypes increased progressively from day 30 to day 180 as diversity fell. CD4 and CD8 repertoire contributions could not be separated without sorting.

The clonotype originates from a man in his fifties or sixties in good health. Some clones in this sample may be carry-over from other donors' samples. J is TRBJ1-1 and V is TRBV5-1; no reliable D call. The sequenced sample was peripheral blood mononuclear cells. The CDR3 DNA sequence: TGCGCCAGCAGCTTGATTGAGGCGAACACTGAAGCTTTCTTT. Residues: CASSLIEANTEAFF.